The 14 T cell receptor beta chains presented below share a single source sample, sequenced in a study of blood T cell repertoires in COVID-19. TCRdb's table, derived via immunoSEQ multiplex PCR, lists solely in-frame clones and lacks some. Of fewer than 250,000 clones listed, 92% were seen once; the top ten hold about 0.8%. The sequencing input was peripheral blood. All receptors come from a man in his sixties with COVID-19, enrolled during active disease.

The CDR3 reads CASRAGTSGYNEQFF. The CDR3 DNA sequence: TGTGCCAGCAGGGCCGGGACTAGCGGGTACAATGAGCAGTTCTTC. The genes are TRBV2 and TRBJ2-1; TRBD2 aligns across 12 bases. The V segment lost 6 bases and the J segment 4 bases; nucleotides outside the gene matches: 4. Per the germline V gene, CDR1 is SNHLY and CDR2 is FYNNEI. The CDR3 spans 15 residues.

The chain recombines TRBV7-9 with TRBJ2-1, with D perhaps matching TRBD1 (5 bases). Per the germline V gene, CDR1 is SEHNR and CDR2 is FQNEAQ (reference sequence). V was shortened by 1 base and J by 3 bases, with 7 bases between the two germline ends. The CDR3 loop spans 14 amino acids. CDR3 in amino acids: CASSLGGFYNEQFF. CDR3 nucleotide sequence: TGTGCCAGCAGCTTAGGGGGCTTCTACAATGAGCAGTTCTTC. The full variable domain, with the rest looked up from reference TRBV7-9 and TRBJ2-1, is DTGVSQNPRHKITKRGQNVTFRCDPISEHNRLYWYRQTLGQGPEFLTYFQNEAQLEKSRLLSDRFSAERPKGSFSTLEIQRTEQGDSAMYLCASSLGGFYNEQFFGPGTRLTVL.

The chain has TRBV12-3 or TRBV12-4 and TRBJ2-7; D is undetermined. This CDR3 is built from 13 residues. The V end was cut by 6 bases, the J end by 2 bases, with 11 bases between. The CDR3 protein is CASREASTYEQYF. CDR3 nucleotide sequence: TGTGCCAGCAGAGAGGCATCGACCTACGAGCAGTACTTC.

The rearrangement joins TRBV6-5 to TRBJ2-6, with D perhaps matching TRBD1 (6 bases). Trimming shortened V by 6 bases and J by 2 bases, and 11 bases separated the two germline ends. The CDR3 extends over 15 amino acids. Germline V CDR1 and CDR2: MNHEY, SVGAGI. CDR3 sequence: CASRTGSTGANVLTF. The CDR3 nucleotides read TGTGCCAGCAGAACAGGGTCCACTGGGGCCAACGTCCTGACTTTC.

The gene calls are TRBV5-1 and TRBJ1-3; TRBD1 matches at 8 bases. The CDR3 consists of 15 residues. Germline CDR1 SGHRS, CDR2 YFSETQ. With V trimmed by 3 bases and J by 4 bases, 6 bases remained unmatched. In DNA, the CDR3 is TGCGCCAGCAGCTCCCGACAGGGGTCCGGAAACACCATATATTTT. Its translation is CASSSRQGSGNTIYF.

The chain is built from TRBV2 and TRBJ1-2; D ambiguous. Trimming removed 2 bases from V and 6 bases from J, with 16 bases in between. This CDR3 is built from 15 residues. CDR1 and CDR2 (germline): SNHLY, FYNNEI. The chain's CDR3 is CASSEIRGSRDGYTF. CDR3 in DNA: TGTGCCAGCAGTGAAATTCGGGGTAGTAGGGATGGCTACACCTTC.

The chain employs TRBV2 and TRBJ2-3; D may be TRBD1 (5 bases). This CDR3 region has 17 residues. Germline V gene lookup returns CDR1 SNHLY and CDR2 FYNNEI. V lost 4 bases to trimming and J lost 0 bases, with 17 bases between them. The CDR3 here is CASSVGGASFSTDTQYF. In nucleotides, the CDR3 is TGTGCCAGCAGTGTTGGTGGGGCCTCCTTTAGCACAGATACGCAGTATTTT.

Note on this clone: In the same sample, other DNA sequences code for this CDR3. CDR3 in amino acids: CSARDTSYEQYF. CDR3 nucleotides: TGCAGCGCCCGGGACACATCCTACGAGCAGTACTTC. The chain carries TRBV29-1 and TRBJ2-7, with D possibly TRBD1 on 6 matching bases. Trimming pared 7 bases from V and 1 base from J, leaving 11 bases between. Per germline, CDR1 SQVTM and CDR2 ANQGSEA. This CDR3 is built from 12 residues.

V and J are TRBV28 and TRBJ1-1; D is ambiguous. The CDR3 is made up of 14 amino acids. V was shortened by 3 bases and J by 0 bases, with 8 bases between the two germline ends. Germline-derived CDR1 and CDR2 are MDHEN and SYDVKM. In DNA, the CDR3 is TGTGCCAGCAGTTTCGAGGTATTGAACACTGAAGCTTTCTTT. Protein: CASSFEVLNTEAFF.

The V call is TRBV6-5, the J call TRBJ1-1; 7 bases agree with TRBD1. The CDR3 extends over 14 amino acids. The germline V gene has CDR1 MNHEY and CDR2 SVGAGI. Germline trimming cut 5 bases from V and 14 bases from J; bases unmatched to any gene: 17. The CDR3: CASSQMTGNLLPFF. CDR3 DNA: TGTGCCAGCAGTCAAATGACAGGGAATCTCTTGCCCTTCTTT.

The J gene is TRBJ2-2, the V gene TRBV7-9; D might be TRBD1 (5 bases). The CDR3 sequence is 15 residues long. Germline V gives CDR1 SEHNR, CDR2 FQNEAQ (reference sequence). With 3 bases removed from V and 2 bases from J, the gap between germline ends came to 10 bases. For the CDR3, the DNA is TGTGCCAGCAGCTTGGGGCAGGGTAACACCGGGGAGCTGTTTTTT. This gives the protein CASSLGQGNTGELFF.

The J gene is TRBJ2-3, the V gene TRBV29-1; no reliable D call. This CDR3 contains 14 residues. CDR1 SQVTM and CDR2 ANQGSEA come from the germline V gene. With 4 bases removed from V and 2 bases from J, the gap between germline ends came to 13 bases. The CDR3, as DNA: TGCAGCGTTGTTTCCGCAGGCTTCACAGATACGCAGTATTTT. This translates into CSVVSAGFTDTQYF.

The chain links TRBV27 to TRBJ1-1, with D hard to call. Trimming removed 2 bases from V and 2 bases from J, with 15 bases in between. Germline CDR1 is MNHEY and CDR2 is SMNVEV (reference sequence). CDR3 length equals 16 residues. In DNA form, the CDR3 reads TGTGCCAGCAGTTTAAGGCGCCGAGGGATTAACACTGAAGCTTTCTTT. It codes for CASSLRRRGINTEAFF.

The chain uses TRBV9 and TRBJ2-3; D not certain. V was shortened by 0 bases and J by 2 bases, with 7 bases between the two germline ends. This CDR3 is built from 14 residues. Germline V gene sequence: CDR1 SGDLS, CDR2 YYNGEE. The CDR3 DNA reads as TGTGCCAGCAGCGTAGGGCAGAACACAGATACGCAGTATTTT. Encoded protein: CASSVGQNTDTQYF. Variable domain in full (rest from reference TRBV9 and TRBJ2-3): DSGVTQTPKHLITATGQRVTLRCSPRSGDLSVYWYQQSLDQGLQFLIQYYNGEERAKGNILERFSAQQFPDLHSELNLSSLELGDSALYFCASSVGQNTDTQYFGPGTRLTVL.